This entry features one TCR beta chain sequence. Study members were between about 18 and 95 years old and lived in some 22 US regions. This specimen belongs to a study of blood T cell repertoires in COVID-19. At the level of the study: T cells, B-cell-depleted T cells, or PBMCs supplied cDNA or gDNA.

Germline values: CDR1 MDHEN, CDR2 SYDVKM. This CDR3 region has 13 residues. V trimming: 6 bases; J trimming: 8 bases; junction bases outside the gene matches: 6. TCRdb's copy holds only in-frame clones and misses some; the assay was immunoSEQ multiplex PCR. This table holds roughly 160,000 clones, roughly 87% found once. V usage is TRBV28 and J usage is TRBJ1-2; 10 nucleotides line up with TRBD1. Source material: PBMCs or T cells enriched from blood (not recorded which). This receptor was identified in a woman aged 50 to 60 who had recovered from COVID-19. This chain's CDR3 is CASRRQGAGGYTF. The CDR3 region has the DNA TGTGCCAGCAGAAGACAGGGGGCTGGCGGCTACACCTTC.